This TCR beta chain was profiled in a study of T cell responses to AZD1222 COVID-19 vaccine (dated by TCRdb to the early 2020s). Background on the whole study: A total of 233 trial participants underwent TCR sequencing, of whom about 200 had received two doses of AZD1222 and some 25 had received two doses of the MenACWY control vaccine. Trial participants were enrolled into age subgroups of 18-55, 56-69 and 70-plus years, which contained 148, 28 and 57 TCR-sequenced participants, respectively.

Explained via the paper, the time point label denotes: about 28 days (+/-7) after the second vaccine dose. Because spike-specific TCR depth and breadth did not differ between the two schedules, AZD1222 recipients who got a second dose at roughly 4 weeks were pooled with those who got a second dose at roughly 12 weeks. Vaccinee samples were obtained from the UK trials COV001 and COV002, which included a single-blind randomized controlled phase 2/3 trial of AZD1222 (ChAdOx1 nCoV-19) in healthy adults. Trial participant PBMC samples were collected at day 0 and day 28 after the second dose for TCRbeta chain sequencing. Per the germline V gene, MNHEY is the CDR1 and SVGEGT is the CDR2. There are 19 amino acids in the CDR3, from cysteine to phenylalanine inclusive. The kept DNA is CDR3 alone, 57 bases in frame from the first base. Between the V and J ends, shortened by 5 bases and 10 bases respectively, the junction contains 35 bases.

The CDR3 regions of human TCRbeta chains were subjected to immunosequencing. In the authors' own workflow: Repertoire TCRs were matched against a reference library of SARS-CoV-2-specific TCRs generated with the MIRA antigen-specificity platform. Breadth was defined as the fraction of unique TCRs that were SARS-CoV-2-associated, and depth was defined as the fraction of total T cells that were SARS-CoV-2-associated. Using the MIRA data, each spike-specific TCR was assigned both to the spike region to which the TCR was reactive and to a CD4 or CD8 class. Log10-transformed breadth and depth values were compared by one-way ANOVA with Sidak's multiple comparisons tests. TCRdb took this table from immuneACCESS and kept in-frame rearrangements with V and J called. Such tables lack part of the clones; where checked against another copy, unresolved V genes explain under half of the gap, and the rest is unexplained. Clonal size and the V and J genes are those of that table, whereas D and trimming came from the DNA. A total of some 130,000 clones appear in this sample, more than 90% of them only once. More than 0.95% of the sample is held by the ten biggest clonotypes.

The full study reports these points: The 56-69-year group was small, and its depth increase did not reach significance, likely because of low power. After two AZD1222 doses, spike-specific TCR breadth and depth were significantly higher than at day 0 and than in MenACWY recipients. Reportedly, almost half of the unique spike-specific TCRs recognized epitopes lying outside the regions that are mutated in the B.1.351 and B.1.1.7 variants. Because no day 14 peak-response samples were available, repertoires were characterized only after the peak T cell response. Most participants were white British and females outnumbered males, and the authors suggested that clonal diversity may have been underestimated. Conclusions about previously exposed vaccinees are limited because only a handful of AZD1222 recipients were SARS-CoV-2 seropositive at baseline. Vaccine-associated CD4 TCRs spanned the whole spike protein, with dominant responses in regions 160-218 and 743-854.

On this clone itself: The clone's antigen remains unknown. Qualities for individual bases were not recorded, and no much larger clone is one base off.

Here the sequenced sample was peripheral blood, taken 28 days after the second AZD1222 dose. This TCR was sampled from an adult who received the AZD1222 COVID-19 vaccine. Rearrangement joined TRBV6-2 or TRBV6-3 to TRBJ1-1; there is no confident call for the D gene. The CDR3 corresponds to CASSNRTGYGPGPRGRAFF. The bases are TGTGCCAGCAGTAACCGAACCGGGTATGGGCCGGGCCCTAGAGGTCGAGCTTTCTTT.